This passage covers 21 T cell receptor beta chains from one sample sequenced in a study of OX40 agonist ivuxolimab in advanced cancers. Libraries were prepared by immunoSEQ multiplex PCR; TCRdb keeps only in-frame clonotypes and omits some of them. Altogether 70,000 or so clones are present, almost 90% being singletons, with the ten largest covering approximately 10%. Specimen: CD4+ or CD8+ T cells sorted from blood, collected in a trial of the OX40 agonist ivuxolimab. All receptors come from an adult with an advanced solid tumor such as melanoma, head and neck, liver or kidney cancer.

The gene calls are TRBV11-2 and TRBJ2-3; no clear D. Germline V CDR1 and CDR2: SGHAT, FQNNGV. The CDR3 extends over 14 amino acids. V lost 5 bases and J 5 bases, leaving 14 bases between the germline ends. CDR3 coding DNA: TGTGCCAGCAGCGGGAATACGGTCGGAGATACGCAGTATTTT. This translates into CASSGNTVGDTQYF. Variable domain in full (rest from reference TRBV11-2 and TRBJ2-3): EAGVAQSPRYKIIEKRQSVAFWCNPISGHATLYWYQQILGQGPKLLIQFQNNGVVDDSQLPKDRFSAERLKGVDSTLKIQPAKLEDSAVYLCASSGNTVGDTQYFGPGTRLTVL.

The CDR3: CASSSSWGGAAEAFF. DNA for the CDR3: TGTGCCAGCAGCTCCTCCTGGGGAGGGGCTGCTGAAGCTTTCTTT. This rearrangement joins TRBV5-4 to TRBJ1-1; tentatively, D is TRBD1 (5 bases). The CDR3 totals 15 residues. Germline CDR1 is SGHNT and CDR2 is YYREEE (reference sequence). V lost 3 bases and J lost 6, with 18 bases in between.

V and J are TRBV11-1 and TRBJ1-2, with D tentatively TRBD1 (5 bases). The ends were cut back, 1 base at V and 8 bases at J, with 11 bases in the middle. The CDR3 is made up of 13 amino acids. CDR1 and CDR2 (germline): SGHAT, FQDESV (reference sequence). As DNA, the CDR3 is TGTGCCAGCAGCTTAGGGGGACGAGGCGGCTACACCTTC. Encoded protein: CASSLGGRGGYTF.

The chain is built from TRBV6-1 and TRBJ2-3; TRBD2 aligns across 9 bases. V trimming: 0 bases; J trimming: 8 bases; junction bases outside the gene matches: 12. From germline, CDR1 is MNHNS and CDR2 SASEGT. The CDR3 covers 17 residues. The DNA for the CDR3 is TGTGCCAGCAGTGAAGCCAGGTCGGGACTAGCAGCGGGTACGCAGTATTTT. As protein: CASSEARSGLAAGTQYF.

The genes are TRBV6-1 and TRBJ1-5, with a tentative D call TRBD1 (5 bases). Trimming removed 1 base at V and 8 bases at J, with 15 bases between. Germline V lookup: CDR1 MNHNS, CDR2 SASEGT. CDR3 length: 15 residues. The CDR3 is CASSEGGIPGKPQHF. The CDR3, as DNA: TGTGCCAGCAGTGAAGGCGGAATTCCAGGGAAGCCCCAGCATTTT.

In its sample, this clone was seen a few times. The J gene is TRBJ1-3, the V gene TRBV18; no clear D gene. Germline V gene sequence: CDR1 KGHSH, CDR2 LQKENI. The CDR3 extends over 16 amino acids. Trimming took off 3 bases at V and 0 bases at J, with 12 bases between the two ends. CDR3 nucleotide sequence: TGTGCCAGCTCACCTGTTGCGGTCTTCTCTGGAAACACCATATATTTT. Translation gives CASSPVAVFSGNTIYF.

The J gene is TRBJ2-1, the V gene TRBV20-1; D is unresolved. Germline lookup yields CDR1 DFQATT and CDR2 SNEGSKA (reference sequence). This CDR3 has 11 residues. V dropped 3 bases and J dropped 9 bases, with 9 bases sitting between them. The CDR3 sequence: CSARPDSEQFF. The DNA of the CDR3 is TGCAGTGCTAGGCCTGATAGTGAGCAGTTCTTC.

The genes are TRBV5-1 and TRBJ2-7, with 14 positions matching TRBD2. Germline trimming cut 4 bases from V and 6 bases from J; bases unmatched to any gene: 6. Germline V gives CDR1 SGHRS, CDR2 YFSETQ. CDR3 length: 15 amino acids. Written as DNA, the CDR3 is TGCGCCAGCAGCAAGGAGGGACTAGCGGGAGCCGAGCAGTACTTC. Protein sequence: CASSKEGLAGAEQYF.

The chain has TRBV7-8 and TRBJ1-4; no firm D call. The CDR3 has 15 residues. Germline V CDR1 and CDR2: SGHVS, FQNEAQ. Between the trimmed V and J ends, which lost 5 bases and 8 bases, there was a span of 18 bases. CDR3 protein: CASSQNPRAGEKLFF. The CDR3 DNA reads TGTGCCAGCAGCCAAAATCCTAGGGCAGGCGAAAAACTGTTTTTT.

V gene TRBV7-2 combines with J gene TRBJ2-3; 7 bases agree with TRBD2. Germline CDR1 and CDR2: SGHTA and FQGNSA. The CDR3 contains 14 residues. Trimming cost V 5 bases and J 5 bases; bases outside gene matches: 7. CDR3 sequence: CASSPSSGRDTQYF. The CDR3 region has the DNA TGTGCCAGCAGCCCCTCTAGCGGACGAGATACGCAGTATTTT.

The V call is TRBV7-8, the J call TRBJ1-1; TRBD1 might be the D (5 bases). Trimming stripped 2 bases from V and 4 bases from J, with 8 bases between. Germline CDR1 is SGHVS and CDR2 is FQNEAQ. This CDR3 comprises 13 residues. CDR3 residues: CASSLWGVTEAFF. The CDR3 DNA sequence: TGTGCCAGCAGCTTATGGGGGGTCACTGAAGCTTTCTTT.

V gene TRBV9 combines with J gene TRBJ2-5, with TRBD2 matching 10 bases. Germline V lookup: CDR1 SGDLS, CDR2 YYNGEE. Trimming removed 4 bases from V and 5 bases from J; junction bases left unmatched: 11. The CDR3 sequence is 16 residues long. The CDR3: CASSPVSGRAGETQYF. The CDR3 DNA sequence: TGTGCCAGCAGCCCCGTCAGCGGGAGGGCCGGTGAGACCCAGTACTTC.

The chain carries TRBV10-3 and TRBJ2-5, with TRBD1 identical over 9 bases. The trim removed 7 bases at V and 1 base at J, leaving 1 base unmatched. The CDR3 has 13 amino acids. Germline V gene sequence: CDR1 ENHRY, CDR2 SYGVKD. CDR3 sequence: CAIMDRGQETQYF. The CDR3 DNA is TGTGCCATCATGGACAGGGGCCAAGAGACCCAGTACTTC.

This chain uses TRBV4-3 with TRBJ1-2; tentatively, D is TRBD1 (6 bases). Germline assignment: CDR1 LGHNA and CDR2 YSLEER. The V and J ends lost 0 bases and 6 bases respectively, with 11 bases between them. This CDR3 is built from 14 residues. CDR3 loop: CASSQDRGRNGYTF. The CDR3 coding sequence is TGCGCCAGCAGCCAAGACAGGGGAAGAAATGGCTACACCTTC.

The chain uses TRBV18 and TRBJ2-5, with TRBD1 identical over 11 bases. This CDR3 is built from 14 residues. Germline V CDR1 and CDR2: KGHSH, LQKENI. J gave up 5 bases and V 4 bases, and 3 bases lay outside the gene matches. The CDR3 DNA is TGTGCCAGCTCACAACGGGACAGGGGGGAGACCCAGTACTTC. Amino acids: CASSQRDRGETQYF.

Only one count was recorded for this clone. The chain has TRBV7-3 and TRBJ2-2; TRBD2 matches 7 bases. The germline gives CDR1 SGHTA, CDR2 FQGTGA. The CDR3 is 15 residues long. With 6 bases clipped from V and 6 bases from J, the junction kept 10 bases outside the gene matches. The CDR3 DNA follows: TGTGCCAGCAGTCCCACGGGAGGTGTGGCCGGGGAGCTGTTTTTT. Its protein product is CASSPTGGVAGELFF.

The V and J genes are TRBV18 and TRBJ2-3; 8 bases align to TRBD1. The trim removed 3 bases at V and 10 bases at J, leaving 6 bases unmatched. The germline V gene encodes CDR1 KGHSH and CDR2 LQKENI. CDR3 size: 13 residues. As DNA, the CDR3 is TGTGCCAGCTCACCGGACAGGGACACGCCGCAGTATTTT. Encoded protein: CASSPDRDTPQYF.

The V gene is TRBV10-1, the J gene TRBJ1-3; D might be TRBD1 (5 bases). Germline CDR1 reads WNHNN; CDR2 reads SYGVQD (reference sequence). Deletions cut 8 bases from V and 5 bases from J, with 13 bases between. The CDR3 contains 13 residues. The CDR3, as DNA: TGCGCCAGCGGCGGGGGTGTAAGAAACACCATATATTTT. This translates into CASGGGVRNTIYF.

J is TRBJ1-4 and V is TRBV27, with D possibly TRBD1 on 5 matching bases. This CDR3 region has 14 residues. V was clipped by 0 bases and J by 8 bases, with 10 bases between them. CDR1 is MNHEY and CDR2 is SMNVEV in the germline V gene (reference sequence). The CDR3 DNA is TGTGCCAGCAGTTTATCGGGGGGAGGGGAAAAACTGTTTTTT. Translated, it gives CASSLSGGGEKLFF.

The V and J genes are TRBV2 and TRBJ2-6; D remains ambiguous. Per germline, CDR1 SNHLY and CDR2 FYNNEI. The CDR3 consists of 17 residues. V shed 0 bases and J shed 0 bases, with 9 bases lying between them. CDR3 in amino acids: CASSEALYNSGANVLTF. Here the CDR3 DNA reads TGTGCCAGCAGTGAAGCGTTGTACAACTCTGGGGCCAACGTCCTGACTTTC.

The chain links TRBV5-1 to TRBJ2-1; 7 bases are shared with TRBD2. From germline, CDR1 is SGHRS and CDR2 YFSETQ. This CDR3 region has 16 residues. J was trimmed by 6 bases and V by 3 bases; bases with no gene match: 12. Here the CDR3 reads CASSSQTLSGTNEQFF. CDR3 nucleotide sequence: TGCGCCAGCAGCTCCCAGACACTAAGCGGGACCAATGAGCAGTTCTTC.